The entry that follows covers one TCR beta chain sequence. The antigen is not known. These data belong to a study of shared clonotypes between healthy human individuals. The overall study: Samples came from a couple of female and a few male donors aged 18 to 49. Broader study findings: In having few donors, the study represented limited genetic and exposure-history diversity.

CDR1 SGHTA and CDR2 FQGNSA come from the germline V gene. V lost 5 bases, J lost 2 bases, and 14 bases lay in between. The CDR3 length is 15 residues. The assay was immunoSEQ multiplex PCR, and TCRdb's table has in-frame clones only and misses some. In the table there are more than 550,000 clones, around 77% of which are singletons. Material for sequencing was memory CD4+ T cells sorted from blood. As to subset: CD45RA-negative fraction. This TCR was sampled from a woman aged 25 to 45 in good health. The chain uses TRBV7-2 and TRBJ2-3; D may be TRBD1 or TRBD2 (6 bases each). CDR3 amino acids: CASSAFRGLTDTQYF. CDR3 sequence (DNA): TGTGCCAGCAGCGCCTTTCGGGGGCTCACAGATACGCAGTATTTT.